Below, 29 T cell receptor beta chains from the same sample are listed, as sequenced in a study of cytomegalovirus exposure and HLA in healthy donors. The PCR made use of 60 Vbeta and 13 Jbeta primers. The method was immunoSEQ multiplex PCR; TCRdb's version includes in-frame clones alone and lacks a portion of them. Here the sample spans 180,000 or so clones, 81% being singletons. The sample taken for sequencing was PBMCs. Receptors originate from a woman between 18 and 30 years old in good health and CMV-seropositive.

The genes are TRBV29-1 and TRBJ1-3, with D perhaps matching TRBD1 (6 bases). This CDR3 has 12 amino acids. Germline V gives CDR1 SQVTM, CDR2 ANQGSEA. CDR3 DNA sequence: TGCGGGGCGGACAGCTCTGGAAACACCATATATTTT. This gives the protein CGADSSGNTIYF.

This clone appeared a single time. CDR3 amino acids: CASSEPVGGFLRYGYTF. The CDR3 nucleotides are TGCGCCAGCAGCGAACCCGTAGGGGGATTCCTACGCTATGGCTACACCTTC. The chain uses TRBV5-1 and TRBJ1-2; weak D call: TRBD1 (6 bases). This CDR3 contains 17 residues. Germline V gene lookup returns CDR1 SGHRS and CDR2 YFSETQ. The germline V and J ends were trimmed by 4 bases and 4 bases, with 23 bases remaining between them.

The genes are TRBV6-6 and TRBJ2-1, with D possibly being TRBD1 (6 bases). This CDR3 has 15 amino acids. V was pared by 2 bases and J by 0 bases, with 8 bases between. In germline, CDR1 is MNHNY, CDR2 SVGAGI (reference sequence). The CDR3 DNA follows: TGTGCCAGCAGTTACGGGGACAACTCCTACAATGAGCAGTTCTTC. This codes for CASSYGDNSYNEQFF.

The V call is TRBV10-3, the J call TRBJ2-3; D unresolved. V gave up 0 bases and J gave up 5 bases, with 9 bases separating them. This CDR3 has 14 residues. Germline V gene lookup returns CDR1 ENHRY and CDR2 SYGVKD. This CDR3 reads CAISESPTKDTQYF. The CDR3 DNA follows: TGTGCCATCAGTGAGTCTCCGACAAAAGATACGCAGTATTTT.

The chain carries TRBV21-1 and TRBJ1-2. TRBV21-1 is noted as a pseudogene. The CDR3 has 16 amino acids. The CDR3 DNA follows: TGTGCCAGCAGCAAAGCACGAGAGAGGGCAGTCTATGGCTACACCTTC. Protein sequence: CASSKARERAVYGYTF.

Worth noting for this clone: The same CDR3 is also encoded by other DNA sequences in this sample. CDR3 coding DNA: TGTGCCAGCAGCTTGGGGGCGGATACGCAGTATTTT. As protein: CASSLGADTQYF. This chain connects TRBV5-6 to TRBJ2-3, with D unclear. CDR1 is SGHDT and CDR2 is YYEEEE in the germline V gene. Trimming removed 0 bases at V and 6 bases at J, with 5 bases between. The CDR3 contains 12 residues.

V is TRBV9 and J is TRBJ2-6; TRBD1 matches at 10 bases. Germline V gene data show CDR1 as SGDLS and CDR2 as YYNGEE. The CDR3 totals 19 residues. The ends lost 1 base at V and 2 bases at J; junction bases unmatched: 9. CDR3 amino acids: CASSVSWDRGSTGANVLTF. The CDR3 DNA follows: TGTGCCAGCAGCGTATCTTGGGACAGGGGAAGTACTGGGGCCAACGTCCTGACTTTC.

A single count supports this clone. The genes are TRBV4-3 and TRBJ1-2; D is perhaps TRBD1 (6 bases). Per the germline V gene, CDR1 is LGHNA and CDR2 is YSLEER. The CDR3 length is 16 residues. Trimming left V 0 bases short and J 2 bases short, with 13 bases between. The CDR3 protein is CASSQDSIGGNYGYTF. CDR3 in DNA: TGCGCCAGCAGCCAAGATTCGATAGGGGGAAACTATGGCTACACCTTC.

The chain combines TRBV5-6 with TRBJ2-1; a possible D gene is TRBD1 (6 bases). This CDR3 has 15 amino acids. Deletions cut 0 bases from V and 4 bases from J, with 11 bases between. Per the germline V gene, CDR1 is SGHDT and CDR2 is YYEEEE. This CDR3 reads CASSLVDSLYNEQFF. CDR3 nucleotides: TGTGCCAGCAGCTTGGTGGACAGCTTATACAATGAGCAGTTCTTC. Drawing the rest from reference TRBV5-6 and TRBJ2-1, the complete variable domain is DAGVTQSPTHLIKTRGQQVTLRCSPKSGHDTVSWYQQALGQGPQFIFQYYEEEERQRGNFPDRFSGHQFPNYSSELNVNALLLGDSALYLCASSLVDSLYNEQFFGPGTRLTVL.

The chain carries TRBV18 and TRBJ2-7, with D possibly matching TRBD1 (6 bases). V was shortened by 1 base and J by 1 base, with 11 bases between the two germline ends. CDR1 and CDR2 from the germline V gene are KGHSH and LQKENI. The CDR3 covers 15 residues. This CDR3 reads CASSPLDSLSYEQYF. As DNA, the CDR3 is TGTGCCAGCTCACCACTGGACAGTCTATCCTACGAGCAGTACTTC.

The V call is TRBV7-9, the J call TRBJ1-2; D call uncertain. This CDR3 comprises 13 residues. CDR1 is SEHNR, CDR2 FQNEAQ, per germline (reference sequence). V lost 5 bases to trimming and J lost 8 bases, with 15 bases between them. For the CDR3, the DNA is TGTGCCAGCAGCACAGACCCCCTCGGCGGCTACACCTTC. It specifies CASSTDPLGGYTF.

This chain joins TRBV7-2 and TRBJ1-1, with D possibly TRBD1 on 5 matching bases. CDR3 length: 13 amino acids. Germline V gene lookup returns CDR1 SGHTA and CDR2 FQGNSA. V was shortened by 4 bases and J by 1 base, with 7 bases between the two germline ends. CDR3 nucleotides: TGTGCCAGCAGCTCCGGGGGGAACACTGAAGCTTTCTTT. Residues: CASSSGGNTEAFF.

This chain links TRBV7-8 with TRBJ2-2, with 9 bases matching TRBD1. Unmatched junction bases numbered 4, after V lost 5 bases and J lost 0 bases. Germline CDR1 SGHVS, CDR2 FQNEAQ. This CDR3 has 16 amino acids. The CDR3 sequence is CASSLRTGANTGELFF. The CDR3 DNA sequence: TGTGCCAGCAGCCTACGGACAGGGGCGAACACCGGGGAGCTGTTTTTT.

The rearrangement links TRBV13 to TRBJ2-5, with 7 bases fitting TRBD1. From germline, CDR1 is PRHDT and CDR2 FYEKMQ (reference sequence). The CDR3 extends over 14 amino acids. V lost 3 bases and J lost 1; bases outside the gene matches: 2. CDR3 in amino acids: CASSFRDSQETQYF. Here the CDR3 DNA reads TGTGCCAGCAGCTTCCGGGACAGCCAAGAGACCCAGTACTTC.

This chain uses TRBV7-9 with TRBJ2-7; weak D call: TRBD2 (6 bases). Germline V lookup: CDR1 SEHNR, CDR2 FQNEAQ (reference sequence). CDR3 length equals 14 residues. V dropped 6 bases and J dropped 5 bases, with 17 bases sitting between them. CDR3 region: CASSYTGTLHEQYF. For the CDR3, the DNA is TGTGCCAGCAGTTATACCGGGACTCTCCACGAGCAGTACTTC. The full variable domain, rest sourced from reference TRBV7-9 and TRBJ2-7, is DTGVSQNPRHKITKRGQNVTFRCDPISEHNRLYWYRQTLGQGPEFLTYFQNEAQLEKSRLLSDRFSAERPKGSFSTLEIQRTEQGDSAMYLCASSYTGTLHEQYFGPGTRLTVT.

This clone was seen only a few times. The V and J genes are TRBV4-1 and TRBJ2-7; 7 nucleotides line up with TRBD1. The CDR3 consists of 15 residues. V gave up 5 bases and J gave up 3 bases; unmatched junction bases: 10. Per germline, CDR1 MGHRA and CDR2 YSYEKL. The CDR3 nucleotides are TGCGCCAGCAGCAAACGCGACGGGGACAGCTACGAGCAGTACTTC. Protein: CASSKRDGDSYEQYF.

CDR3 residues: CASSPTVSTDTQYF. The CDR3 region has the DNA TGTGCCAGCAGTCCGACAGTGAGCACAGATACGCAGTATTTT. The J gene is TRBJ2-3, the V gene TRBV6-6; maybe TRBD1 (5 bases). The V end was cut by 5 bases, the J end by 0 bases, with 9 bases between. Per germline, CDR1 MNHNY and CDR2 SVGAGI (reference sequence). The CDR3 is made up of 14 amino acids.

This clone was detected a few times. The V and J genes are TRBV27 and TRBJ2-3; a weak D match, TRBD2 (6 bases). Germline V gene data show CDR1 as MNHEY and CDR2 as SMNVEV (reference sequence). V shed 2 bases and J shed 5 bases, with 23 bases lying between them. The CDR3 is 18 amino acids. CDR3 region: CASSLRLFLRAEGDTQYF. The DNA for the CDR3 is TGTGCCAGCAGTTTACGGCTGTTCTTAAGGGCGGAGGGAGATACGCAGTATTTT.

The chain joins TRBV5-1 to TRBJ1-4; 7 bases fit TRBD1. The V segment lost 0 bases and the J segment 8 bases; nucleotides outside the gene matches: 4. The CDR3 is 14 amino acids. In germline, CDR1 is SGHRS, CDR2 YFSETQ. The DNA of the CDR3 is TGCGCCAGCAGCTTGGAGGGGGCTGGAGAAAAACTGTTTTTT. Protein: CASSLEGAGEKLFF.

The V gene is TRBV4-2, the J gene TRBJ2-1; D may be TRBD1 (5 bases). Germline V gives CDR1 LGHNA, CDR2 YNFKEQ. V was shortened by 0 bases and J by 10 bases, with 13 bases between the two germline ends. The CDR3 consists of 14 residues. In nucleotides, the CDR3 is TGTGCCAGCAGCCAAGATGTGGGGCCATGGGAGCAGTTCTTC. This codes for CASSQDVGPWEQFF.

CDR3 in amino acids: CASSLSISYGYTF. As DNA, the CDR3 is TGTGCCAGCAGTTTATCTATCTCCTATGGCTACACCTTC. The chain recombines TRBV27 with TRBJ1-2, with no clear D. The CDR3 is made up of 13 amino acids. With 0 bases removed from V and 4 bases from J, the gap between germline ends came to 6 bases. CDR1 MNHEY and CDR2 SMNVEV come from the germline V gene (reference sequence).

The chain recombines TRBV5-1 with TRBJ2-1, with 7 bases aligning to TRBD2. The CDR3 is made up of 15 amino acids. Germline lookup yields CDR1 SGHRS and CDR2 YFSETQ. Trimming took 0 bases from V and 5 from J; bases not matched to a gene: 5. The CDR3 nucleotides are TGCGCCAGCAGCTTGGCCATGGGACTAAACAATGAGCAGTTCTTC. This encodes CASSLAMGLNNEQFF.

The chain uses TRBV4-1 and TRBJ2-2; maybe TRBD2 (7 bases). The ends were cut back, 1 base at V and 5 bases at J, with 14 bases in the middle. Per the germline V gene, CDR1 is MGHRA and CDR2 is YSYEKL. CDR3 length equals 16 residues. The chain's CDR3 is CASSQGTGGLTGELFF. The CDR3 nucleotides are TGCGCCAGCAGCCAAGGAACGGGGGGCCTTACCGGGGAGCTGTTTTTT.

J is TRBJ2-7 and V is TRBV7-2, with D tentatively TRBD1 (6 bases). The germline V and J ends were trimmed by 4 bases and 2 bases, with 18 bases remaining between them. The CDR3 consists of 16 residues. The germline CDR1 and CDR2 sequences are SGHTA and FQGNSA. Here the CDR3 DNA reads TGTGCCAGCAGCTCCGCCGGGACACCCTTAGCCTACGAGCAGTACTTC. Its protein is CASSSAGTPLAYEQYF.

The V gene is TRBV27, the J gene TRBJ1-2; the match to TRBD1 covers 12 bases. Germline V lookup: CDR1 MNHEY, CDR2 SMNVEV (reference sequence). The CDR3 consists of 15 residues. The V and J ends lost 8 bases and 7 bases, in that order; junction bases with no gene match: 11. This CDR3 is CASGDRGRSVRGYTF. The CDR3 DNA reads TGTGCCAGCGGGGACAGGGGGCGATCCGTCCGTGGCTACACCTTC.

The gene calls are TRBV30 and TRBJ2-3; D unclear. V was pared by 4 bases and J by 0 bases, with 20 bases between. The CDR3 length is 17 residues. Germline V lookup: CDR1 GTSNPN, CDR2 SVGIG (reference sequence). The CDR3, as DNA: TGTGCCTGGATTCATCCGTTGGGCGCGAGAAGCACAGATACGCAGTATTTT. Its protein product is CAWIHPLGARSTDTQYF.

This chain joins TRBV4-1 and TRBJ2-1; 8 bases are shared with TRBD2. The CDR3 has 17 residues. Germline V gene lookup returns CDR1 MGHRA and CDR2 YSYEKL. With 1 base clipped from V and 10 bases from J, the junction kept 15 bases outside the gene matches. This CDR3 is CASSQGRLAGQPREQFF. The CDR3 nucleotides are TGCGCCAGCAGCCAAGGTCGCCTAGCGGGCCAACCTCGGGAGCAGTTCTTC.

This clone was seen just once. The chain is built from TRBV7-2 and TRBJ1-4, with 8 bases identical to TRBD1. The V segment lost 5 bases and the J segment 7 bases; nucleotides outside the gene matches: 6. This CDR3 is 14 amino acids long. CDR1 is SGHTA and CDR2 is FQGNSA in the germline V gene. The CDR3 sequence is CASSTKTGGEKLFF. Written as DNA, the CDR3 is TGTGCCAGCAGCACAAAAACAGGGGGTGAAAAACTGTTTTTT.

Only a few counts were recorded for this clone. Germline is not matched at one junction end, which may reflect a read error. This chain uses TRBV28 with TRBJ2-4; D is perhaps TRBD1 (6 bases). Germline CDR1 reads MDHEN; CDR2 reads SYDVKM. There are 17 residues in the CDR3. The chain's CDR3 is CASRSPGGPLGKNSQYF. CDR3 coding DNA: TGTGCCAGCAGGTCCCCTGGGGGCCCTTTGGGCAAAAACAGTCAGTACTTC.